This T cell receptor beta chain was documented in a study of blood T cell repertoires in COVID-19. Looking at the study overall: Whether acute or convalescent, the COVID-19 samples came from the United States, Italy and Spain. From T cells, B-cell-depleted T cells, or PBMCs came the material, which was cDNA or gDNA.

Authors' processing steps: Estimates of nucleated cell counts were drawn from the amplification of reference gene primers. Only in-frame clones appear in the TCRdb table, and some are missing; sequencing was by immunoSEQ multiplex PCR. From that table come the V and J calls and clone size; the DNA was used to work out D and trimming. The repertoire consists of 54,000 or so clones, with around four fifths occurring once and the leading ten covering less than 2%. Trimming cost V 3 bases and J 2 bases; bases outside gene matches: 4. This CDR3 has 16 residues. The germline CDR1 and CDR2 sequences are LGHDT and YNNKEL (reference sequence).

The source material was peripheral blood. The sequence was collected from a woman aged 60-70 years with acute or convalescent COVID-19. The chain carries TRBV3-1 (or the pseudogene TRBV3-2) and TRBJ1-5, with 10 bases matching TRBD1. The CDR3 bases are TGTGCCAGCAGCCAGACCGGGACAGGGGGCAATCAGCCCCAGCATTTT. Protein sequence: CASSQTGTGGNQPQHF.